The entry below describes one TCR beta chain. Its antigen is not identified. This CDR3 is 16 amino acids long. V dropped 3 bases and J dropped 5; count of bases not matched to a gene: 10. Germline values: CDR1 SGDLS, CDR2 YYNGEE. It was with 60 Vbeta and 13 Jbeta primers that the PCR ran. Assay: immunoSEQ multiplex PCR; the TCRdb copy retains only in-frame clones and omits some. The sample includes 150,000 to 200,000 clones, over 70% seen only once; the top ten take approximately 15%. The sample originates from a study of cytomegalovirus exposure and HLA in healthy donors. Study results and caveats: When presence/absence was analysed, sequencing depth was taken to be roughly uniform across donors.

This chain joins TRBV9 and TRBJ2-1; 8 nucleotides align to TRBD2. The clonotype originates from a woman in her thirties or forties in good health and CMV-seronegative. Sequenced input: PBMCs. CDR3 loop: CASSAQLGGGHNEQFF. The CDR3, as DNA: TGTGCCAGCAGCGCCCAGCTTGGCGGGGGGCACAATGAGCAGTTCTTC.